This T cell receptor (beta chain) was observed in a study of blood T cells in healthy people across ages. Regarding the study as a whole: Researchers report that TCR beta diversity correlated strongly with naive T cell percentage. Greater diversity and more naive CD4+ cells were seen in long-lived donors than in aged donors.

Germline V CDR1 and CDR2: MNHEY, SMNVEV (reference sequence). V was clipped by 6 bases and J by 3 bases; unmatched bases: 7. The CDR3 sequence is 14 residues long. A second roughly 6 to 11 cycle PCR used barcoded and J-beta primers. The template-switch adaptor, which had 12 random nucleotides, put a tag on each cDNA molecule. There were at least 2.5 million CDR3-containing paired-end reads obtained from each sample. TCRdb re-derived calls from the 5' RACE reads in MiXCR, one entry per CDR3 protein. There are about a million distinct CDR3 sequences in the sample; 51% occur only once, and around 21% lies in the top ten. This clonotype came up once. Its antigen is unidentified.

The sample comprised blood. This chain links TRBV27 with TRBJ2-7; TRBD1 aligns across 8 bases. The source of this sequence is a woman aged 55-70 years in good health. CDR3 nucleotides: TGTGCCAGCAGCCCATCGGGACAGGTCTACGAGCAGTACTTC. Protein sequence: CASSPSGQVYEQYF.